The T cell receptor beta chain described here comes from a study of PD-1 blockade in classical Hodgkin lymphoma. Study-level results: Underlying causes for the observed repertoire differences were not defined, possibly disease activity or prior therapy. CD4+ TCR diversity, unlike CD8+, climbed significantly by C4D1. Some patients started nivolumab under 1 year after ASCT, and they were excluded.

Data came from immunoSEQ multiplex PCR; TCRdb stores just in-frame clones and leaves some out. The sample records more than 15,000 clones, roughly 79% being singletons. Time point noted: cycle 4 day 1 (C4D1), after less than 7 weeks of nivolumab. Exposure to brentuximab vedotin varied, and each patient had relapsed following autologous stem cell transplantation. By magnetic negative selection, CD4+ T cells were purified from thawed PBMCs. Germline V CDR1 and CDR2: SGHAT, FQNNGV. This CDR3 comprises 16 residues. Trimming pared 3 bases from V and 6 bases from J, leaving 18 bases between. Worth noting for this clone: The antigen is unknown.

Sequencing used CD4+ T cells from blood, obtained before the fourth cycle of nivolumab. The rearrangement joins TRBV11-2 to TRBJ2-1, with a weak D call TRBD1 (6 bases). The TCR originated in a human donor with classical Hodgkin lymphoma. For the CDR3, the DNA is TGTGCCAGCAGCTTGAGGGCGACCGGACAGACCAATGAGCAGTTCTTC. Encoded protein: CASSLRATGQTNEQFF.